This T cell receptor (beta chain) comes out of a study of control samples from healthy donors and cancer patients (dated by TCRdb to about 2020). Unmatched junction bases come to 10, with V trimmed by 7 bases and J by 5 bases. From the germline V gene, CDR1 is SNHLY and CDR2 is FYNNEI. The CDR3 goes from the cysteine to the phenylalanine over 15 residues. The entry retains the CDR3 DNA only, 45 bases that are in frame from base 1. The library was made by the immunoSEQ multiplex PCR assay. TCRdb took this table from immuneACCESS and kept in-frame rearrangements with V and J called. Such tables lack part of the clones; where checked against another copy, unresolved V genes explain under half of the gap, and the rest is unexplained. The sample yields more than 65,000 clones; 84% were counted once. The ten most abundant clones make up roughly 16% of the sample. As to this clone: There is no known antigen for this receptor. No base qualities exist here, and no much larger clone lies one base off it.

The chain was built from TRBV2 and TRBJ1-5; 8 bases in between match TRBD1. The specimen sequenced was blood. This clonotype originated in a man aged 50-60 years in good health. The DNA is TGTGCCAGCAAGGGCAGGGGGCGATACGATCAGCCCCAGCATTTT. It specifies CASKGRGRYDQPQHF. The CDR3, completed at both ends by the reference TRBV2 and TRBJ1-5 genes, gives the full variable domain EPEVTQTPSHQVTQMGQEVILRCVPISNHLYFYWYRQILGQKVEFLVSFYNNEISEKSEIFDDQFSVERPDGSNFTLKIRSTKLEDSAMYFCASKGRGRYDQPQHFGDGTRLSIL.